This T cell receptor (beta chain) was retrieved from a study of tumor-infiltrating lymphocytes in primary liver carcinoma. Constant-region priming of around 500 ng total RNA yielded TCR beta cDNA. Each TCR beta library was derived from three nested multiplex PCR rounds that employed slightly modified ARM-PCR. Each of the first two PCR rounds ran roughly 10 cycles with TRBV1-TRBV30 forward and C-beta reverse primers. Using its own MiXCR run on the multiplex PCR reads, TCRdb lists one record per CDR3 protein. The sample holds about 130,000 distinct CDR3 sequences, 50% to 80% seen once. Investigators took RNA and DNA out together from 20-30 mg of unsorted bulk tissue. The authors sampled five separate regions per tumor. Each tumor sample had over 75% viable tumor cells. The CDR3 has 15 residues. Trimming shortened V by 3 bases and J by 7 bases, and 16 bases separated the two germline ends. Per germline, CDR1 LNHDA and CDR2 SQIVND (reference sequence).

This clonotype was sampled from a woman in her sixties with primary liver carcinoma and hepatitis B virus infection. V is TRBV19 and J is TRBJ2-1, with a tentative D call TRBD1 (7 bases). Sequencing was performed on liver tumor tissue from sampling region 3. Subset given: tumor region T3, left-lateral pole. The CDR3 bases are TGTGCCAGTAGTATCGGAACAGGGGAGGCAAATGAGCAGTTCTTC. Amino acid sequence: CASSIGTGEANEQFF.